The 14 T cell receptor beta chains listed next were all sequenced from one sample in a study of blood T cell repertoires in COVID-19. The data were produced by immunoSEQ multiplex PCR, yet TCRdb's version contains in-frame clones alone and is incomplete. The table has about 74,000 clones, 65% to 90% seen once. Material: peripheral blood. The receptors were sampled from a man between 50 and 59 years old with acute or convalescent COVID-19.

The CDR3 sequence: CASSRRVIFDNEQFF. The CDR3 nucleotides read TGTGCCAGCAGTCGCAGGGTCATTTTCGACAATGAGCAGTTCTTC. This rearrangement joins TRBV2 to TRBJ2-1, with D possibly matching TRBD1 (5 bases). The V gene lost 5 bases and the J gene lost 5 bases, with 16 bases spanning the gap. Germline V gene lookup returns CDR1 SNHLY and CDR2 FYNNEI. This CDR3 comprises 15 residues.

V usage is TRBV7-3 and J usage is TRBJ1-5; 7 bases align to TRBD1. The CDR3 is 18 residues long. The J segment lost 3 bases and the V segment lost 1 base, leaving 12 bases of the junction unmatched. Germline V CDR1 and CDR2: SGHTA, FQGTGA. This chain's CDR3 is CASSLKTGYTVNNQPQHF. The DNA of the CDR3 is TGTGCCAGCAGCTTAAAGACAGGGTATACCGTTAACAATCAGCCCCAGCATTTT.

This chain uses TRBV6-6 with TRBJ1-6; D unclear. CDR1 and CDR2 from the germline V gene are MNHNY and SVGAGI (reference sequence). Trimming stripped 2 bases from V and 5 bases from J, with 4 bases between. CDR3 length: 13 residues. The CDR3 protein is CASSYRDNSPLHF. The DNA of the CDR3 is TGTGCCAGCAGTTACCGGGATAATTCACCCCTCCACTTT.

V is TRBV29-1 and J is TRBJ1-2, with D uncertain. The germline V gene has CDR1 SQVTM and CDR2 ANQGSEA. This CDR3 spans 12 amino acids. V lost 7 bases to trimming and J lost 8 bases, with 17 bases between them. The CDR3 coding sequence is TGCAGCGCTTCAGTTGGTGATTACGGCTACACCTTC. It codes for CSASVGDYGYTF.

This clone was seen once. V is TRBV6-5 and J is TRBJ1-5; D is ambiguous. Looked up from germline, CDR1 is MNHEY and CDR2 is SVGAGI. The CDR3 length is 15 residues. V lost 4 bases, J lost 0 bases, and 10 bases lay in between. In DNA form, the CDR3 reads TGTGCCAGCAGTTGGGCAGTCGTTAGCAATCAGCCCCAGCATTTT. This encodes CASSWAVVSNQPQHF.

This rearrangement joins TRBV9 to TRBJ2-1, with TRBD1 as a possible D gene (6 bases). Germline CDR1 SGDLS, CDR2 YYNGEE. CDR3 length equals 15 residues. With 0 bases removed from V and 1 base from J, the gap between germline ends came to 8 bases. The CDR3 region has the DNA TGTGCCAGCAGCGTAGACAGGGCTTCCTACAATGAGCAGTTCTTC. This sequence encodes CASSVDRASYNEQFF.

CDR3 DNA: TGTGCCAGTAGTATAGTCGGGGGGGGGCCGGACGGGGAGCTGTTTTTT. Translation gives CASSIVGGGPDGELFF. V is TRBV19 and J is TRBJ2-2; 8 bases align to TRBD2. Germline V lookup: CDR1 LNHDA, CDR2 SQIVND (reference sequence). Trimming cost V 1 base and J 7 bases; bases outside gene matches: 8. The CDR3 is made up of 16 amino acids.

J is TRBJ2-1 and V is TRBV2; possible D gene TRBD1, 6 bases. CDR1 is SNHLY, CDR2 FYNNEI, per germline. Deletions cut 6 bases from V and 4 bases from J, with 19 bases between. This CDR3 spans 16 amino acids. CDR3 nucleotides: TGTGCCAGCAGCGGACAGAGACGTTTCCCGTACAATGAGCAGTTCTTC. Encoded protein: CASSGQRRFPYNEQFF.

This chain links TRBV5-6 with TRBJ2-3, with D tentatively TRBD2 (5 bases). With 5 bases removed from V and 0 bases from J, the gap between germline ends came to 10 bases. Germline V gene sequence: CDR1 SGHDT, CDR2 YYEEEE. CDR3 size: 14 residues. DNA for the CDR3: TGTGCCAGCAGGCCTGGACTGAGCACAGATACGCAGTATTTT. Translation gives CASRPGLSTDTQYF.

In this sample, this clone turned up once. J is TRBJ2-1 and V is TRBV2; no reliable D call. Germline-derived CDR1 and CDR2 are SNHLY and FYNNEI. The CDR3 is made up of 13 amino acids. V lost 4 bases and J 9 bases, leaving 13 bases between the germline ends. CDR3 DNA sequence: TGTGCCAGCAGTGCCCTACAGAAGGCTGAGCAGTTCTTC. Translating it yields CASSALQKAEQFF. Looking up the rest from reference TRBV2 and TRBJ2-1 gives the full variable domain: EPEVTQTPSHQVTQMGQEVILRCVPISNHLYFYWYRQILGQKVEFLVSFYNNEISEKSEIFDDQFSVERPDGSNFTLKIRSTKLEDSAMYFCASSALQKAEQFFGPGTRLTVL.

The chain employs TRBV5-1 and TRBJ2-7, with 8 bases fitting TRBD1. The CDR3 sequence is 15 residues long. The V segment lost 4 bases and the J segment 1 base; nucleotides outside the gene matches: 7. The germline gives CDR1 SGHRS, CDR2 YFSETQ. CDR3: CASSKGQGQSYEQYV. The CDR3 bases are TGCGCCAGCAGCAAAGGACAGGGCCAGTCCTACGAGCAGTACGTC.

This sequence joins TRBV6-5 and TRBJ1-5; TRBD1 is a possible D gene (6 bases). The CDR3 extends over 15 amino acids. Germline loops: CDR1 MNHEY, CDR2 SVGAGI. With 5 bases removed from V and 1 base from J, the gap between germline ends came to 12 bases. CDR3 in amino acids: CASSPTGQSNQPQHF. The CDR3 bases are TGTGCCAGCAGTCCAACGGGACAAAGCAATCAGCCCCAGCATTTT.

The chain carries TRBV29-1 and TRBJ2-5; no reliable D call. Germline V gene sequence: CDR1 SQVTM, CDR2 ANQGSEA. The CDR3 sequence is 12 residues long. Trimming pared 5 bases from V and 4 bases from J, leaving 11 bases between. CDR3 protein: CSVKTVGETQYF. The CDR3 DNA reads TGCAGCGTTAAAACGGTCGGAGAGACCCAGTACTTC. Full variable domain (rest looked up from reference TRBV29-1 and TRBJ2-5): SAVISQKPSRDICQRGTSLTIQCQVDSQVTMMFWYRQQPGQSLTLIATANQGSEATYESGFVIDKFPISRPNLTFSTLTVSNMSPEDSSIYLCSVKTVGETQYFGPGTRLLVL.

This chain uses TRBV19 with TRBJ1-6, with a possible D match to TRBD1 (5 bases). The germline CDR1 and CDR2 sequences are LNHDA and SQIVND (reference sequence). The CDR3 runs 19 residues. Trimming shortened V by 1 base and J by 0 bases, and 16 bases separated the two germline ends. The DNA of the CDR3 is TGTGCCAGTAGTATAGTGATCCAGGGCGAGAGCTCCTATAATTCACCCCTCCACTTT. Translated, it gives CASSIVIQGESSYNSPLHF.